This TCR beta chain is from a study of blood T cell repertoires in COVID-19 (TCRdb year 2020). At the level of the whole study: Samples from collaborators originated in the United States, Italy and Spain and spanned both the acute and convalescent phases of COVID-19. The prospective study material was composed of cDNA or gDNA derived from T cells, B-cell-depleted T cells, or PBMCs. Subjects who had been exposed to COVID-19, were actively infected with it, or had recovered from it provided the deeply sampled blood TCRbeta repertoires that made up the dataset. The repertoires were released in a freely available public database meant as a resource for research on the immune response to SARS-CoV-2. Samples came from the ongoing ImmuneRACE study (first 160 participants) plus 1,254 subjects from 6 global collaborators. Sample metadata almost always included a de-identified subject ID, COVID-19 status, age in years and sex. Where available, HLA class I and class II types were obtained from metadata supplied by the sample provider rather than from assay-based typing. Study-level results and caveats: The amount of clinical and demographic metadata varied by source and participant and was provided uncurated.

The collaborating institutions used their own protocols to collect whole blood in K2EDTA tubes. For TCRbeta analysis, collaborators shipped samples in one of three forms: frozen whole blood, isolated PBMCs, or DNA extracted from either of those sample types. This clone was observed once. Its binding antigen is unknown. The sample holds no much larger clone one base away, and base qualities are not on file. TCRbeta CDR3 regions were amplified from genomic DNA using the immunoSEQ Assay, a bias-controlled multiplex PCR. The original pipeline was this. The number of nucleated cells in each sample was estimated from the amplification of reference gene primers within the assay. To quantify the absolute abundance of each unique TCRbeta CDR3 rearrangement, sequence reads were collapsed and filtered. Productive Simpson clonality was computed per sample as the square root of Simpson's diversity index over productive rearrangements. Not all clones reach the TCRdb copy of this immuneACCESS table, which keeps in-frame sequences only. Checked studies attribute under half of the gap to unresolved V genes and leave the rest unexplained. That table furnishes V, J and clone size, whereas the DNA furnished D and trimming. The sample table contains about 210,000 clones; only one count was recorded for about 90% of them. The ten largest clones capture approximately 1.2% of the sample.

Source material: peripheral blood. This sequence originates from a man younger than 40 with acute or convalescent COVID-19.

The DNA is as follows: TGTGCCAGCAGCTTGTTCTCCGGGACAGCGGGCCGCTCACCCCTCCACTTT. Translated, it reads CASSLFSGTAGRSPLHF. The chain was built from TRBV5-6 and TRBJ1-6; TRBD1 fits 7 bases in the junction. CDR1 SGHDT and CDR2 YYEEEE are derived from the germline V gene. The CDR3 starts with the cysteine, ends with the phenylalanine, and has 17 residues. CDR3 DNA is the only sequence kept; it has 51 bases, read in frame from the first base. Relative to germline, V is missing 1 base and J is missing 10 bases, with 14 bases of the junction outside any gene match.